This TCR beta chain originates from a study of regulatory T cells in long-lasting Graves disease. Notes on the study in general: Preferential use of TRBV28, TRBJ1-2 and TRBJ2-5 was seen in persistent disease.

Time point defined: newly diagnosed GD, antithyroid drugs for less than 3 months. PBMC-extracted RNA yielded the TCR library. The patient group derived from an endocrinology department in Xi'an, China. Both iRepertoire HTBI primers and Arm-PCR of CDR3 regions were used to build the TCR beta libraries. TCRdb re-called the multiplex PCR reads through MiXCR, storing one row per CDR3 protein. This table has 550,000 to 700,000 distinct CDR3 sequences, roughly a sixth appearing once. The CDR3 runs to 15 residues. Germline loops: CDR1 MNHNS, CDR2 SASEGT. V lost 6 bases and J lost 3; bases outside the gene matches: 8. This clonotype was seen a few times. Antigen: not known. The same sample was also studied in work on T cells in Graves' hyperthyroidism and ophthalmopathy. This second report adds: Among the patients, aged 18 to 65, hyperthyroidism was newly diagnosed and had lasted under 2 months. During a first-round RT-PCR of the TCR CDR3, the HTBI primer set was used.

The clonotype comes from a man in his late teens or twenties with Graves disease. This chain uses TRBV6-1 with TRBJ2-3; 8 bases map to TRBD2. Sequences were derived from peripheral blood mononuclear cells (PBMCs), sampled at new diagnosis, from a patient treated with antithyroid drugs. The CDR3 reads CASRLEAGATDTQYF. The CDR3, as DNA: TGTGCCAGCAGGTTAGAAGCGGGAGCAACAGATACGCAGTATTTT.